This T cell receptor beta chain came from a study of blood T cell repertoires in COVID-19. Study details: The cDNA or gDNA used as material had been derived from T cells, B-cell-depleted T cells, or PBMCs.

The data were produced by immunoSEQ multiplex PCR, yet TCRdb's version contains in-frame clones alone and is incomplete. The table includes about 250,000 clones, roughly 80% detected once. Sequencing was done on a sample of PBMCs or T cells enriched from blood (not recorded which). The receptor's source is a middle-aged man who had been exposed to COVID-19.

CDR3 region: CASTSFYEQYF. CDR3 coding DNA: TGTGCCAGCACCTCCTTCTACGAGCAGTACTTC. This chain joins TRBV2 and TRBJ2-7; D not resolved. Germline V gives CDR1 SNHLY, CDR2 FYNNEI. The CDR3 has 11 residues. Trimming removed 7 bases at V and 3 bases at J, with 7 bases between.